Listed below are T cell receptor beta chains from one sample, sequenced in a study of blood T cells in healthy people across ages. TCRdb re-called the 5' RACE reads through MiXCR, storing one row per CDR3 protein. The repertoire holds approximately 900,000 distinct CDR3 sequences, 25% to 30% seen once, with approximately 10% in the top ten. Separately, the same data were catalogued under a study of T cells of mothers and their children.

The material sequenced was blood. These receptors were collected from a middle-aged woman in good health. CDR3s include the opening cysteine and the closing phenylalanine or tryptophan. A D gene is named only where the DNA matches it firmly. A clone size is listed for some rows: how often the clone was seen (once, few, many), or a class if it is expanded.

TRBV11-1,few,21,TRBJ1-2,TRBD1,CASRESYGAKGQGAPKYGYTF
TRBV21-1,many,13,TRBJ2-3,.,CASSRQRPDTQYF
TRBV19,.,14,TRBJ2-2,.,CASSPTRGTGELFF
TRBV12-5,.,14,TRBJ1-2,.,CASGWGARRDGYTF
TRBV6-1,.,16,TRBJ1-5,TRBD1,CASRHGTADSNQPQHF
TRBV5-1,many,11,TRBJ2-7,.,CASSLEREQYF
TRBV15,.,16,TRBJ2-1,.,CATSRGLGGRYNEQFF
TRBV2,.,13,TRBJ2-5,TRBD2,CAIRSRGGETQYF
TRBV5-1,many,14,TRBJ2-3,.,CASSLPGTADTQYF
TRBV12-3/TRBV12-4,few,16,TRBJ1-2,TRBD1,CASNGQDPTLNYGYTF
TRBV9,.,15,TRBJ1-3,.,CASSAYQGSGNTIYF
TRBV7-2,few,16,TRBJ2-3,.,CVSSRGAGTSTDTQYF
TRBV7-3,few,19,TRBJ2-3,.,CASSLGVGSPGYSTDTQYF
TRBV11-1,many,16,TRBJ2-3,TRBD2,CASSIGTSGPADTQYF
TRBV9,few,15,TRBJ1-5,.,CASSVAGQSNQPQHF
TRBV6-5,many,16,TRBJ1-2,TRBD1,CASSWGGSQGIYGYTF
TRBV5-1,.,14,TRBJ1-1,.,CASSLIAEGTEAFF
TRBV7-9,.,14,TRBJ2-2,.,CASGLNRNTGELFF
TRBV6-5,.,11,TRBJ2-2,.,CASSSPGELFF
TRBV5-1,many,16,TRBJ2-5,TRBD2,CASSLSGGGQKETQYF
TRBV21-1,.,15,TRBJ2-5,.,CASSSKKKGPHAQYF
TRBV12-3/TRBV12-4,.,16,TRBJ2-3,TRBD2,CASSLLAGGRTDAQYF
TRBV4-1,.,17,TRBJ2-7,TRBD1,CASSQVAGTGIVYEQYF
TRBV7-6,.,18,TRBJ1-1,.,CASSLAPLRAAGSTEAFF